This T cell receptor beta chain was observed in a study of shared clonotypes between healthy human individuals. Only in-frame clones appear in the TCRdb table, and some are missing; sequencing was by immunoSEQ multiplex PCR. The sample includes fewer than 500,000 clones, roughly 79% of them seen just once. Trimming cost V 6 bases and J 8 bases, with 22 bases left between them. The CDR3 runs to 15 residues. Looked up from germline, CDR1 is SNHLY and CDR2 is FYNNEI. Within Nashville, Tennessee resided all donors, each a Caucasian adult. About this clone itself: What it binds is not known.

Whole-study results and caveats: The authors sampled blood alone, and tissue repertoires likely differ.

The chain is built from TRBV2 and TRBJ1-2; D gene uncertain. This clonotype was sampled from a woman aged 40 to 50 in good health. Some clones in this sample may be carry-over from other donors' samples. The sample comprised PBMCs. CDR3 nucleotide sequence: TGTGCCAGCAGCCTACTAGGGATCGGTCCCCCCGGCTACACCTTC. Translated, it gives CASSLLGIGPPGYTF.